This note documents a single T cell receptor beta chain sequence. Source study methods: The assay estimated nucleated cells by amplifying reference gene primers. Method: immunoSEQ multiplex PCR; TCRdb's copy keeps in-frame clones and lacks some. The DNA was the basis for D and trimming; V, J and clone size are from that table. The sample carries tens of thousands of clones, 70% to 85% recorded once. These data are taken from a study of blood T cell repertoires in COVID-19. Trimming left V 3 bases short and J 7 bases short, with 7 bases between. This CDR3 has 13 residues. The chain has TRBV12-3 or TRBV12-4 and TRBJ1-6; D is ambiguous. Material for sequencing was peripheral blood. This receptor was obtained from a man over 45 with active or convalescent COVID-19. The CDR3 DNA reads TGTGCCAGCAGTTTTTCAGGCAATTCACCCCTCCACTTT. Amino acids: CASSFSGNSPLHF.